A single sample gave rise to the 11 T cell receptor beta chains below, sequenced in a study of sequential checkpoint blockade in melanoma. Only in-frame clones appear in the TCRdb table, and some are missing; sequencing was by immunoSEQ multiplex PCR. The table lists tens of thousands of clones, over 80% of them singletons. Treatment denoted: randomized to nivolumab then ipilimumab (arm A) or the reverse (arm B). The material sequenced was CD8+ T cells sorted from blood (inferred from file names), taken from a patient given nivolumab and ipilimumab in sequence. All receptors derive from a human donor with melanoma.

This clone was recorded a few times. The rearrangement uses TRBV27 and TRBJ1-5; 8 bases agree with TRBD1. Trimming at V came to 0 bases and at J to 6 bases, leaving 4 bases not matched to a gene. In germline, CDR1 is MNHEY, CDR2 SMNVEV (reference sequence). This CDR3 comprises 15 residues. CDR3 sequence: CASSLSWTGIQPQHF. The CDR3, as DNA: TGTGCCAGCAGTTTATCCTGGACAGGGATTCAGCCCCAGCATTTT.

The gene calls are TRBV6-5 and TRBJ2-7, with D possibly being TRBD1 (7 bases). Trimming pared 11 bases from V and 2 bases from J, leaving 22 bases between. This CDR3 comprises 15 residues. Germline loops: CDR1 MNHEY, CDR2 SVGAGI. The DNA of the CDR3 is TGTGCCGTTATCAACCGGCGGGACAGACCCTACGAGCAGTACTTC. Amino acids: CAVINRRDRPYEQYF.

CDR3 sequence reads: CASSLSGQSQPQHF. DNA for the CDR3: TGTGCCAGCAGTTTATCTGGACAGAGTCAGCCCCAGCATTTT. V and J are TRBV27 and TRBJ1-5; D may be TRBD1 (6 bases). The CDR3 totals 14 residues. The germline V gene has CDR1 MNHEY and CDR2 SMNVEV (reference sequence). V dropped 0 bases and J dropped 6 bases, with 9 bases sitting between them.

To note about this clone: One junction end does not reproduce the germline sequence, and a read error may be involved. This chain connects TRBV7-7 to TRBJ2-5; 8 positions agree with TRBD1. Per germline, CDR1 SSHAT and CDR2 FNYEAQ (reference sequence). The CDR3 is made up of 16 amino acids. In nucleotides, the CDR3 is TGTGCTAGCAGCTTAGAGGCAGGACAGGGATGGGAGACCCAGTACTTC. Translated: CASSLEAGQGWETQYF.

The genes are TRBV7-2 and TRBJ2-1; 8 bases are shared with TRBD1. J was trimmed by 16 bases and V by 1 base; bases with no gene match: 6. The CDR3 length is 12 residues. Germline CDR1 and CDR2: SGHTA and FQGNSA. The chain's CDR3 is CASSLGVGQEFF. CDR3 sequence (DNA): TGTGCCAGCAGCTTAGGGGTGGGACAGGAATTCTTC.

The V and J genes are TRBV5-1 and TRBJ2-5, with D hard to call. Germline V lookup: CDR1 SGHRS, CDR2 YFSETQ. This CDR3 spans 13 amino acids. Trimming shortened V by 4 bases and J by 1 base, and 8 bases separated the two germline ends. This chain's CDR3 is CASSLVPQETQYF. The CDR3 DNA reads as TGCGCCAGCAGCCTAGTACCCCAAGAGACCCAGTACTTC.

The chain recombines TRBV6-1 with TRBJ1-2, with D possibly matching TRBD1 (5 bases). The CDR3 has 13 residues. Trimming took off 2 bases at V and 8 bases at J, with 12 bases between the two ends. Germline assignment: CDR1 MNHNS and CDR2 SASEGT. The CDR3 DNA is TGTGCCAGCAGTGAAACCTCAGGGTGGGGCTACACCTTC. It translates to CASSETSGWGYTF.

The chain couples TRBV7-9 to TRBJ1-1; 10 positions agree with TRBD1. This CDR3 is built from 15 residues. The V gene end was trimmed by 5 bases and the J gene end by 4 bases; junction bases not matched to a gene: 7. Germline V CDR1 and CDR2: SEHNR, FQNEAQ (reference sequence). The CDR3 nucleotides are TGTGCCAGCAGCCCCAAGACAGGGGGCGTCACTGAAGCTTTCTTT. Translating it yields CASSPKTGGVTEAFF. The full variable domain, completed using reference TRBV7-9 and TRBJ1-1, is DTGVSQNPRHKITKRGQNVTFRCDPISEHNRLYWYRQTLGQGPEFLTYFQNEAQLEKSRLLSDRFSAERPKGSFSTLEIQRTEQGDSAMYLCASSPKTGGVTEAFFGQGTRLTVV.

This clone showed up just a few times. The CDR3 bases are TGTGCCAGCAGCTTACCAGGGCACAATCAGCCCCAGCATTTT. Translating gives CASSLPGHNQPQHF. The chain recombines TRBV11-2 with TRBJ1-5, with a weak D call TRBD1 (5 bases). Germline lookup yields CDR1 SGHAT and CDR2 FQNNGV. CDR3 length: 14 residues. Trimming left V 2 bases short and J 3 bases short, with 8 bases between.

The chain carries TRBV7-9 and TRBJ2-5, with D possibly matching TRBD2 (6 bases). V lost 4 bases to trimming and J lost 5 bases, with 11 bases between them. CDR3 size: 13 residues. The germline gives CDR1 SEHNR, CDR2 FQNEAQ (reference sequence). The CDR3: CASSWAGRETQYF. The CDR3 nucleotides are TGTGCCAGCAGCTGGGCGGGGCGGGAGACCCAGTACTTC.

The CDR3 sequence: CASSHPGQGGNQPQHF. CDR3 DNA sequence: TGCGCCAGCAGTCATCCGGGACAGGGTGGTAATCAGCCCCAGCATTTT. The chain uses TRBV23-1 and TRBJ1-5; 9 nucleotides line up with TRBD1. Being an ORF, TRBV23-1 has a function that is uncertain. Trimming removed 3 bases from V and 4 bases from J; junction bases left unmatched: 7. This CDR3 is built from 16 residues.